Listed below are T cell receptor beta chains from one sample, sequenced in a study of blood T cell repertoires in COVID-19. The protocol was immunoSEQ multiplex PCR, while the TCRdb copy is restricted to in-frame clones and leaves out a portion. In the table there are about 110,000 clones, roughly 80% of which are singletons. Sequencing input: peripheral blood. These receptors were taken from a woman between 55 and 75 years old with acute or convalescent COVID-19. CDR3s include the opening cysteine and the closing phenylalanine or tryptophan. The D gene is left open where the match is weak. The listing skips clone size in some rows; elsewhere it reads once, few, many or a size class.

CDR3 DNA: TGTGCCAGCAGTTTTAACAGTGATAATTCACCCCTCCACTTT
CDR3 protein: CASSFNSDNSPLHF
J gene: TRBJ1-6
D gene: -
clone size: -
V gene: TRBV27

CDR3 DNA: TGTGCCAGCAGCTTAGGTCAGGGGGCGCAGTATTTT
CDR3 protein: CASSLGQGAQYF
J gene: TRBJ2-3
D gene: TRBD1
clone size: few
V gene: TRBV7-3

CDR3 DNA: TGTGCCAGCAGCATACAAACCGGGATCGTTGAAAACACTGAAGCTTTCTTT
CDR3 protein: CASSIQTGIVENTEAFF
J gene: TRBJ1-1
D gene: -
clone size: -
V gene: TRBV5-5

CDR3 DNA: TGTGCCAGCAAACTAGCGGTAAGCTCCTACAATGAGCAGTTCTTC
CDR3 protein: CASKLAVSSYNEQFF
J gene: TRBJ2-1
D gene: TRBD2
clone size: -
V gene: TRBV7-2

CDR3 DNA: TGTGCCAGCAGCTTGGCGGGGGTTGGGGCCAACGTCCTGACTTTC
CDR3 protein: CASSLAGVGANVLTF
J gene: TRBJ2-6
D gene: -
clone size: -
V gene: TRBV5-6

CDR3 DNA: TGCGCCAGCAGCTTGGGGAGCGGGGTCCAAGAGACCCAGTACTTC
CDR3 protein: CASSLGSGVQETQYF
J gene: TRBJ2-5
D gene: TRBD2
clone size: -
V gene: TRBV5-1

CDR3 DNA: TGTGCTAGTGGTCCCGCCCCGGACAGAGCTTTCTTT
CDR3 protein: CASGPAPDRAFF
J gene: TRBJ1-1
D gene: -
clone size: -
V gene: TRBV12-5

CDR3 DNA: TGTGCCAGCAGCTCCCTAGGAGCCAACCAAGAGACCCAGTACTTC
CDR3 protein: CASSSLGANQETQYF
J gene: TRBJ2-5
D gene: -
clone size: -
V gene: TRBV7-2

CDR3 DNA: TGCGCCAGCACCCCAGCTAGCCGAAACACCGGGGAGCTGTTTTTT
CDR3 protein: CASTPASRNTGELFF
J gene: TRBJ2-2
D gene: -
clone size: -
V gene: TRBV4-1

CDR3 DNA: TGTGCCTGGAGTCGGAGGGGCGGGGATGGCTACACCTTC
CDR3 protein: CAWSRRGGDGYTF
J gene: TRBJ1-2
D gene: -
clone size: -
V gene: TRBV30

CDR3 DNA: TGCAGCGGGAGCCAGGGGACATTGAACACTGAAGCTTTCTTT
CDR3 protein: CSGSQGTLNTEAFF
J gene: TRBJ1-1
D gene: -
clone size: once
V gene: TRBV29-1

CDR3 DNA: TGTGCCTGGAGTAGGAGCGAACCCGGGGAGCTGTTTTTT
CDR3 protein: CAWSRSEPGELFF
J gene: TRBJ2-2
D gene: -
clone size: -
V gene: TRBV30

CDR3 DNA: TGTGCCAGCAGCCCAGGGACTGTCTATGGCTACACCTTC
CDR3 protein: CASSPGTVYGYTF
J gene: TRBJ1-2
D gene: -
clone size: -
V gene: TRBV3-1/TRBV3-2

CDR3 DNA: TGTGCCAGTAAGGGACACCTCAATCAGCCCCAGCATTTT
CDR3 protein: CASKGHLNQPQHF
J gene: TRBJ1-5
D gene: -
clone size: -
V gene: TRBV19

CDR3 DNA: TGTGCCTCGGGCGGGAGCGGGAGTTGGAATGAGCAGTTCTTC
CDR3 protein: CASGGSGSWNEQFF
J gene: TRBJ2-1
D gene: TRBD2
clone size: -
V gene: TRBV7-2

CDR3 DNA: TGTGCCAGCAGTTTAAATCAGAACTATGGCTACACCTTC
CDR3 protein: CASSLNQNYGYTF
J gene: TRBJ1-2
D gene: -
clone size: few
V gene: TRBV28

CDR3 DNA: TGTGCCAGCAGAAGGGCGGGGGGGGTAGAGACCCAGTACTTC
CDR3 protein: CASRRAGGVETQYF
J gene: TRBJ2-5
D gene: TRBD2
clone size: -
V gene: TRBV2

CDR3 DNA: TGTGCCTGTACCGAAAAGCGGAGCTACAATGAGCAGTTCTTC
CDR3 protein: CACTEKRSYNEQFF
J gene: TRBJ2-1
D gene: -
clone size: -
V gene: TRBV30

CDR3 DNA: TGTGCCAGTAGAAACGGACAGCTCTTCAATCAGCCCCAGCATTTT
CDR3 protein: CASRNGQLFNQPQHF
J gene: TRBJ1-5
D gene: -
clone size: -
V gene: TRBV19

CDR3 DNA: TGTGCCAGCAGTTTCACATCGTACAGGGGACCCAATCAGCCCCAGCATTTT
CDR3 protein: CASSFTSYRGPNQPQHF
J gene: TRBJ1-5
D gene: TRBD1
clone size: -
V gene: TRBV28

CDR3 DNA: TGTGCCAGCAGCTTTCCGACACCAAACACTGAAGCTTTCTTT
CDR3 protein: CASSFPTPNTEAFF
J gene: TRBJ1-1
D gene: -
clone size: -
V gene: TRBV5-5

CDR3 DNA: TGTGCCAGCACTTTCCCAGGGGGTTCGCCCCAGCATTTT
CDR3 protein: CASTFPGGSPQHF
J gene: TRBJ1-5
D gene: TRBD1
clone size: few
V gene: TRBV6-5

CDR3 DNA: TGTGCCAGCAGCCCGACTTCCTCAGGGCACACTGAAGCTTTCTTT
CDR3 protein: CASSPTSSGHTEAFF
J gene: TRBJ1-1
D gene: -
clone size: -
V gene: TRBV3-1/TRBV3-2

CDR3 DNA: TGTGCCATCAGTGAGGGACTAGCGGAATACAATGAGCAGTTCTTC
CDR3 protein: CAISEGLAEYNEQFF
J gene: TRBJ2-1
D gene: TRBD2
clone size: -
V gene: TRBV10-3

CDR3 DNA: TGTGCCAGCAGCTCGGACAGGGTCGAGGTAGACTATGGCTACACCTTC
CDR3 protein: CASSSDRVEVDYGYTF
J gene: TRBJ1-2
D gene: TRBD1
clone size: -
V gene: TRBV7-9

CDR3 DNA: TGCGCCAGCAGCCAAACTCCCGGGACTAGCGGAAACAATGAGCAGTTCTTC
CDR3 protein: CASSQTPGTSGNNEQFF
J gene: TRBJ2-1
D gene: TRBD2
clone size: -
V gene: TRBV4-1

CDR3 DNA: TGTGCCACCAGTGAATCTACCTACGGACAGTCCCGCACAGATACGCAGTATTTT
CDR3 protein: CATSESTYGQSRTDTQYF
J gene: TRBJ2-3
D gene: -
clone size: -
V gene: TRBV24-1

CDR3 DNA: TGTGCCAGCAGCCCCCGACAACCGGTATGGGGCTACACCTTC
CDR3 protein: CASSPRQPVWGYTF
J gene: TRBJ1-2
D gene: -
clone size: -
V gene: TRBV5-4

CDR3 DNA: TGTGCCAGCAGTTTGGACAGGGGGCGGACTGAAGCTTTCTTT
CDR3 protein: CASSLDRGRTEAFF
J gene: TRBJ1-1
D gene: TRBD1
clone size: few
V gene: TRBV28

CDR3 DNA: TGCGCCAGCAGCCAAGACAGTCACTATGGCTACACCTTC
CDR3 protein: CASSQDSHYGYTF
J gene: TRBJ1-2
D gene: -
clone size: -
V gene: TRBV4-1

CDR3 DNA: TGTGCCAGCAGCAGTGGGCAGCCGGACGAGCAGTACTTC
CDR3 protein: CASSSGQPDEQYF
J gene: TRBJ2-7
D gene: -
clone size: -
V gene: TRBV5-4

CDR3 DNA: TGTGCCAGCAGCGCCCATTCAGGGGATAATTCACCCCTCCACTTT
CDR3 protein: CASSAHSGDNSPLHF
J gene: TRBJ1-6
D gene: -
clone size: -
V gene: TRBV9

CDR3 DNA: TGTGCCAGCAGTTCCCCGTATAGCAATCAGCCCCAGCATTTT
CDR3 protein: CASSSPYSNQPQHF
J gene: TRBJ1-5
D gene: -
clone size: once
V gene: TRBV6-5